This is a list of T cell receptor beta chains from one sample in a study of T cells in Graves' hyperthyroidism and ophthalmopathy. TCRdb re-called the multiplex PCR reads through MiXCR, storing one row per CDR3 protein. The table lists approximately 600,000 distinct CDR3 sequences, 11% to 15% of them singletons, with roughly 6.2% in the top ten. Sequencing was done on a sample of blood. The receptors were sampled from a woman aged 25 to 39 with Graves' hyperthyroidism that later progressed to Graves' ophthalmopathy. Each CDR3 is given with its conserved first and last residue. The order of the fields is V gene, J gene, CDR3 protein.

>TRBV12-3/TRBV12-4|TRBJ2-1
CASRPSGDPYNEQFF
>TRBV28|TRBJ1-6
CASSSRFNSPLHF
>TRBV20-1|TRBJ2-1
CSARGATSGGAYNEQFF
>TRBV6-1|TRBJ2-5
CASSPIGDGRGETQYF
>TRBV2|TRBJ2-1
CASSEGTSGNEQFF
>TRBV28|TRBJ2-1
CASSYILAGQGFNEQFF
>TRBV13|TRBJ2-1
CASSNGQRNEQFF
>TRBV30|TRBJ1-1
CAWRPRGNTEAFF
>TRBV7-9|TRBJ1-2
CASSYETPHGDGYTF
>TRBV2|TRBJ2-5
CASSEGSRETQYF
>TRBV20-1|TRBJ2-5
CSAPREGRRYQETQYF
>TRBV6-2/TRBV6-3|TRBJ2-7
CASSRGLVYEQYF
>TRBV6-5|TRBJ1-3
CASSSLPKTASSGNTIYF
>TRBV20-1|TRBJ2-1
CSAEDTRGNEQFF
>TRBV10-3|TRBJ2-3
CAISESRRSTDTQYF
>TRBV4-1|TRBJ2-1
CASSQVLSGSPTYNEQFF
>TRBV11-2|TRBJ2-3
CASIPMGGSTDTQYF
>TRBV6-1|TRBJ2-6
CASQPISGANVLTF
>TRBV5-1|TRBJ2-7
CASSAGARGDYEQYF
>TRBV30|TRBJ2-3
CAWREWGTDTQYF
>TRBV29-1|TRBJ1-1
CSVPQGGGIAVTEAFF
>TRBV20-1|TRBJ1-5
CSARGQVPPQHF
>TRBV28|TRBJ2-4
CASRGDRDMAKNIQYF
>TRBV7-3|TRBJ2-1
CASSLTWQGHFEQFF